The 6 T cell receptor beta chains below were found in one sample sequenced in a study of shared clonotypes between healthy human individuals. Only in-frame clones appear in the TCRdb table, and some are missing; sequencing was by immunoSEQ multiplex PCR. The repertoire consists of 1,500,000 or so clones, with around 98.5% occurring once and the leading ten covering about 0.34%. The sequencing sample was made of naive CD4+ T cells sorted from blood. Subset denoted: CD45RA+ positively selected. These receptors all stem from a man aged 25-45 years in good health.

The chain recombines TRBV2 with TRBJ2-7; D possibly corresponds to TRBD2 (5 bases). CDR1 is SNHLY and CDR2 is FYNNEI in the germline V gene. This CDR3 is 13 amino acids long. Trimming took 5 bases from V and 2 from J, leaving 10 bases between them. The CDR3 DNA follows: TGTGCCAGCAGTACTCCCGGGACCTACGAGCAGTACTTC. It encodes CASSTPGTYEQYF.

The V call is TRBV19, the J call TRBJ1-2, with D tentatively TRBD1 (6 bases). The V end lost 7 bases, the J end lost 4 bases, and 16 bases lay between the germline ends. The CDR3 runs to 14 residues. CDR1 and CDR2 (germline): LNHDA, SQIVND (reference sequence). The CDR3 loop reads CASTQNRDSYGYTF. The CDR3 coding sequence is TGTGCCAGTACCCAGAACAGGGATAGCTATGGCTACACCTTC.

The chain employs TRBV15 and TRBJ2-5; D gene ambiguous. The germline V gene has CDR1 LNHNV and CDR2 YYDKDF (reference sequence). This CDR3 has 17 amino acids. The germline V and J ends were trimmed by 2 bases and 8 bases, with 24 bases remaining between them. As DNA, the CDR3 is TGTGCCACCAGCAGAATTAACCGAACCCCAGGCAAGAGAACCCAGTACTTC. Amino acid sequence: CATSRINRTPGKRTQYF.

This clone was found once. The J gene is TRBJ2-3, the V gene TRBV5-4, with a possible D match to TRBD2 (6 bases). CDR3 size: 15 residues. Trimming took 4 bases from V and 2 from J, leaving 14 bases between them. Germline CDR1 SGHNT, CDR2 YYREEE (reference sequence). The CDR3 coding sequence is TGTGCCAGCAGCCTCGGGACTCCTGACACAGATACGCAGTATTTT. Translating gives CASSLGTPDTDTQYF.

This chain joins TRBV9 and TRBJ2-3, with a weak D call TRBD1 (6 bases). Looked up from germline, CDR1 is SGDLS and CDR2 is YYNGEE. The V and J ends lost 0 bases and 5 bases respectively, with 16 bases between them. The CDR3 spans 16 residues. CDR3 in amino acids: CASSVEGTTVGDTQYF. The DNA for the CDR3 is TGTGCCAGCAGCGTAGAGGGGACAACTGTTGGAGATACGCAGTATTTT.

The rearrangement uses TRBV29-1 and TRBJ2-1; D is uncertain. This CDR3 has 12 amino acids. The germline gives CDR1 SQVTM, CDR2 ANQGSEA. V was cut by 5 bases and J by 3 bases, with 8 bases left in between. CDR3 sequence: CSVRKNYNEQFF. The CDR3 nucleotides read TGCAGCGTTCGTAAGAACTACAATGAGCAGTTCTTC.